Listed here are 18 T cell receptor beta chains from one sample, sequenced in a study. The repertoire was sequenced with immunoSEQ multiplex PCR; TCRdb's copy has only in-frame clones and lacks some. The table records under 65,000 clones, approximately 95% of them present only once. Sequencing was carried out using PBMCs. Receptors were obtained from a man aged 40-49 years with rheumatoid arthritis.

The rearrangement links TRBV10-3 to TRBJ1-5; 7 bases align to TRBD1. The CDR3 length is 14 residues. Germline V gene data show CDR1 as ENHRY and CDR2 as SYGVKD. Trimming at V came to 8 bases and at J to 7 bases, leaving 11 bases not matched to a gene. As DNA, the CDR3 is TGTGCCATCGGGAAAGACAGGGTATTACAGCCCCAGCATTTT. It specifies CAIGKDRVLQPQHF.

The chain couples TRBV12-5 to TRBJ2-5; tentative D call: TRBD2 (5 bases). The CDR3 has 15 residues. Between the trimmed V and J ends, which lost 7 bases and 2 bases, there was a span of 17 bases. Germline V gene lookup returns CDR1 LGHNT and CDR2 FRNRAP. CDR3 region: CASAPGTLQQETQYF. DNA of the CDR3: TGTGCTAGTGCCCCGGGAACACTTCAACAAGAGACCCAGTACTTC.

V usage is TRBV4-3 and J usage is TRBJ1-2, with 7 bases matching TRBD1. This CDR3 comprises 15 residues. Germline V gene data show CDR1 as LGHNA and CDR2 as YSLEER. J was trimmed by 7 bases and V by 0 bases; bases with no gene match: 8. The CDR3 loop reads CASSQDPTGNRGYTF. Written as DNA, the CDR3 is TGCGCCAGCAGCCAAGACCCGACAGGGAACCGTGGCTACACCTTC.

The chain uses TRBV29-1 and TRBJ1-2; the D gene is possibly TRBD1 (6 bases). Trimming removed 0 bases from V and 4 bases from J, with 18 bases in between. Germline V lookup: CDR1 SQVTM, CDR2 ANQGSEA. This CDR3 contains 16 residues. The CDR3 DNA sequence: TGCAGCGTTGAAGATCGGAGCGATCTAGGGGGCTATGGCTACACCTTC. It encodes CSVEDRSDLGGYGYTF. Together with reference TRBV29-1 and TRBJ1-2, the CDR3 gives the full variable domain: SAVISQKPSRDICQRGTSLTIQCQVDSQVTMMFWYRQQPGQSLTLIATANQGSEATYESGFVIDKFPISRPNLTFSTLTVSNMSPEDSSIYLCSVEDRSDLGGYGYTFGSGTRLTVV.

The chain has TRBV5-4 and TRBJ2-3; D not resolved. Germline-derived CDR1 and CDR2 are SGHNT and YYREEE (reference sequence). With 0 bases removed from V and 1 base from J, the gap between germline ends came to 9 bases. The CDR3 length is 15 residues. CDR3 bases: TGTGCCAGCAGCTTGGTCGGCAGAGGCACAGATACGCAGTATTTT. Its translation is CASSLVGRGTDTQYF.

The V and J genes are TRBV7-2 and TRBJ1-3; D not certain. The CDR3 spans 13 residues. Germline lookup yields CDR1 SGHTA and CDR2 FQGNSA. Trimming removed 5 bases at V and 9 bases at J, with 14 bases between. CDR3 sequence reads: CASSPHSLSTIYF. CDR3 bases: TGTGCCAGCAGCCCACACTCCCTCTCCACCATATATTTT.

The rearrangement links TRBV7-9 to TRBJ2-2; D is unresolved. The germline V gene encodes CDR1 SEHNR and CDR2 FQNEAQ (reference sequence). The CDR3 runs 18 residues. V lost 1 base and J 6 bases, leaving 21 bases between the germline ends. CDR3 DNA sequence: TGTGCCAGCAGCTTAGGGGCCTTATCGAGCAGTAGGGCCGGGGAGCTGTTTTTT. Its translation: CASSLGALSSSRAGELFF.

This chain connects TRBV2 to TRBJ1-2, with 7 bases aligning to TRBD1. The CDR3 length is 14 residues. Germline CDR1 is SNHLY and CDR2 is FYNNEI. The V segment lost 8 bases and the J segment 6 bases; nucleotides outside the gene matches: 12. CDR3 sequence: CASGQDLKMNGYTF. DNA for the CDR3: TGTGCCAGCGGACAGGACCTCAAAATGAATGGCTACACCTTC.

This clone was observed once. The V gene is TRBV11-3, the J gene TRBJ2-5; 15 bases match TRBD2. The CDR3 runs 16 residues. CDR1 and CDR2 from the germline V gene are SGHNT and YENEEA. V shed 5 bases and J 1 base; nucleotides not matched to a gene: 2. CDR3 bases: TGTGCCAGCAGCAAGGGACTAGCGGGGGGCCAAGAGACCCAGTACTTC. Protein: CASSKGLAGGQETQYF.

The V and J genes are TRBV30 and TRBJ1-1; 8 positions agree with TRBD1. J gave up 2 bases and V 0 bases, and 5 bases lay outside the gene matches. This CDR3 comprises 15 residues. From germline, CDR1 is GTSNPN and CDR2 SVGIG (reference sequence). The CDR3 region is CAWSVGQGLNTEAFF. CDR3 bases: TGTGCCTGGAGTGTAGGACAGGGTCTAAACACTGAAGCTTTCTTT.

This rearrangement joins TRBV14 to TRBJ1-1, with D possibly being TRBD1 (5 bases). Germline CDR1 is SGHDN and CDR2 is FVKESK. The V end was cut by 4 bases, the J end by 1 base, with 13 bases between. The CDR3 covers 15 residues. The CDR3 DNA follows: TGTGCCAGCAGCCCCCAAGGGGTTTCGAACACTGAAGCTTTCTTT. Protein sequence: CASSPQGVSNTEAFF.

This clone has only a few counts. The rearrangement uses TRBV9 and TRBJ1-5, with 9 positions matching TRBD1. Trimming removed 0 bases from V and 6 bases from J; junction bases left unmatched: 1. The CDR3 spans 14 residues. Germline-derived CDR1 and CDR2 are SGDLS and YYNGEE. The CDR3 is CASSVGDRVQPQHF. As DNA, the CDR3 is TGTGCCAGCAGCGTAGGGGACAGGGTTCAGCCCCAGCATTTT.

The chain carries TRBV2 and TRBJ2-1; D gene uncertain. Between the trimmed V and J ends, which lost 2 bases and 10 bases, there was a span of 9 bases. The germline V gene encodes CDR1 SNHLY and CDR2 FYNNEI. The CDR3 sequence is 12 residues long. In nucleotides, the CDR3 is TGTGCCAGCAGTGAATCTTTAGCAGAGCAGTTCTTC. Protein sequence: CASSESLAEQFF.

J is TRBJ1-2 and V is TRBV18; the match to TRBD1 covers 7 bases. Unmatched junction bases numbered 4, after V lost 6 bases and J lost 0 bases. The CDR3 spans 14 residues. Germline values: CDR1 KGHSH, CDR2 LQKENI. CDR3 region: CASSSDRTNYGYTF. Here the CDR3 DNA reads TGTGCCAGCTCGTCGGACAGGACTAACTATGGCTACACCTTC.

The chain recombines TRBV9 with TRBJ1-2; D unresolved. The CDR3 totals 14 residues. Germline assignment: CDR1 SGDLS and CDR2 YYNGEE. Trimming cost V 3 bases and J 0 bases, with 9 bases left between them. The CDR3 is CASSGYLTNYGYTF. Here the CDR3 DNA reads TGTGCCAGCAGCGGCTATCTAACTAACTATGGCTACACCTTC.

The CDR3 DNA reads as TGCGCCAGCAGCTACTCCCGGGACGGTTCACCCCTCCACTTT. Translation: CASSYSRDGSPLHF. The genes are TRBV5-1 and TRBJ1-6; TRBD1 is a possible D gene (5 bases). The CDR3 spans 14 residues. V gave up 3 bases and J gave up 9 bases, with 13 bases separating them. Germline V gene sequence: CDR1 SGHRS, CDR2 YFSETQ.

This chain joins TRBV30 and TRBJ1-2; D gene ambiguous. The ends were cut back, 4 bases at V and 4 bases at J, with 7 bases in the middle. Germline values: CDR1 GTSNPN, CDR2 SVGIG (reference sequence). The CDR3 runs to 11 residues. The CDR3 reads CAWTAAYGYTF. CDR3 DNA: TGTGCCTGGACGGCAGCCTATGGCTACACCTTC.

The J gene is TRBJ2-7, the V gene TRBV14; D not certain. The CDR3 spans 12 residues. Trimming shortened V by 1 base and J by 6 bases, and 7 bases separated the two germline ends. Germline CDR1 is SGHDN and CDR2 is FVKESK. CDR3 amino acids: CASSQGYLEQYF. As DNA, the CDR3 is TGTGCCAGCAGCCAAGGTTACCTCGAGCAGTACTTC. Full variable domain (rest looked up from reference TRBV14 and TRBJ2-7): EAGVTQFPSHSVIEKGQTVTLRCDPISGHDNLYWYRRVMGKEIKFLLHFVKESKQDESGMPNNRFLAERTGGTYSTLKVQPAELEDSGVYFCASSQGYLEQYFGPGTRLTVT.